The 6 T cell receptor beta chains below were found in one sample sequenced in a study of technical replicates of blood from a few donors. The table came from immunoSEQ multiplex PCR; TCRdb's copy has only in-frame clones and leaves some out. The repertoire consists of about 88,000 clones, with around 94% occurring once and the leading ten covering about 0.23%. Sequenced: T cells isolated from PBMCs. The receptor set was obtained from a human donor in good health.

The J gene is TRBJ1-4, the V gene TRBV7-9, with 7 bases identical to TRBD1. Looked up from germline, CDR1 is SEHNR and CDR2 is FQNEAQ (reference sequence). Trimming cost V 5 bases and J 5 bases; bases outside gene matches: 5. This CDR3 is built from 14 residues. The CDR3 is CASSRGQSNEKLFF. CDR3 in DNA: TGTGCCAGCAGCCGGGGACAGTCAAATGAAAAACTGTTTTTT.

This clone appeared a single time. The chain uses TRBV10-3 and TRBJ2-1, with 8 nucleotides matching TRBD2. The CDR3 runs to 16 residues. CDR1 and CDR2 from the germline V gene are ENHRY and SYGVKD. The ends lost 0 bases at V and 7 bases at J; junction bases unmatched: 8. The CDR3 bases are TGTGCCATCAGTGAGTCTTCGAGCGGGAGTGGGAATGAGCAGTTCTTC. It encodes CAISESSSGSGNEQFF.

The rearrangement uses TRBV5-1 and TRBJ1-4, with TRBD1 as a possible D gene (5 bases). The CDR3 spans 13 residues. Between the trimmed V and J ends, which lost 0 bases and 6 bases, there was a span of 6 bases. Germline V gene data show CDR1 as SGHRS and CDR2 as YFSETQ. CDR3 nucleotide sequence: TGCGCCAGCAGCTTGGCACAGGATGAAAAACTGTTTTTT. Protein: CASSLAQDEKLFF.

The CDR3 coding sequence is TGTGCCAGCAGCATCGGACTAGGCGGCAATCAGCCCCAGCATTTT. This sequence encodes CASSIGLGGNQPQHF. The chain is built from TRBV5-4 and TRBJ1-5, with D unclear. Deletions cut 4 bases from V and 2 bases from J, with 13 bases between. The CDR3 spans 15 residues. Germline V gene lookup returns CDR1 SGHNT and CDR2 YYREEE (reference sequence).

The table lists this clone with a few counts. This chain connects TRBV4-1 to TRBJ2-5; a possible D gene is TRBD1 (5 bases). CDR1 and CDR2 from the germline V gene are MGHRA and YSYEKL. This CDR3 is built from 17 residues. Trimming removed 0 bases at V and 2 bases at J, with 16 bases between. CDR3 sequence: CASSQDRGAGKQETQYF. The CDR3 DNA reads as TGCGCCAGCAGCCAAGATCGTGGGGCAGGGAAACAAGAGACCCAGTACTTC.

This clone was counted a single time. The J gene is TRBJ2-1, the V gene TRBV7-2; 11 nucleotides match TRBD2. Germline values: CDR1 SGHTA, CDR2 FQGNSA. The ends lost 0 bases at V and 3 bases at J; junction bases unmatched: 16. This CDR3 has 21 amino acids. CDR3: CASSLAPVAGGRWVNYNEQFF. The CDR3 bases are TGTGCCAGCAGCTTAGCCCCTGTAGCGGGAGGGCGCTGGGTCAACTACAATGAGCAGTTCTTC.